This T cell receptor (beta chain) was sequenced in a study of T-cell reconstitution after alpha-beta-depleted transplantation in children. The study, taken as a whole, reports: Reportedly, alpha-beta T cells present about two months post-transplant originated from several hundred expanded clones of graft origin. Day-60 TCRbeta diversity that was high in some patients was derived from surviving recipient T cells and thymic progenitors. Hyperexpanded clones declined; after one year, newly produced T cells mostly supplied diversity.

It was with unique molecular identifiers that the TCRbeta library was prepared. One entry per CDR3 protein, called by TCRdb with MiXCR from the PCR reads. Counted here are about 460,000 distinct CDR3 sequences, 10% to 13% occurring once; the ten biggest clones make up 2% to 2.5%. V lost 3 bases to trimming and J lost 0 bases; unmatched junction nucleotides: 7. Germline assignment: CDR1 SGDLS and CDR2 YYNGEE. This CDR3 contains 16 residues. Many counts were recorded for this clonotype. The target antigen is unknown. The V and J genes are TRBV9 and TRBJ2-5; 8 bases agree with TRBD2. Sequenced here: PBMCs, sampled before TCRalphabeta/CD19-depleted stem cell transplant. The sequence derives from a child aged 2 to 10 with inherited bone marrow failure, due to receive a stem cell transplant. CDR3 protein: CASSAPSGLNQETQYF. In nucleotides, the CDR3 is TGTGCCAGCAGCGCCCCTAGCGGGTTGAACCAAGAGACCCAGTACTTC. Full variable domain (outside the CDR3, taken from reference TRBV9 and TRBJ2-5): DSGVTQTPKHLITATGQRVTLRCSPRSGDLSVYWYQQSLDQGLQFLIQYYNGEERAKGNILERFSAQQFPDLHSELNLSSLELGDSALYFCASSAPSGLNQETQYFGPGTRLLVL.